This T cell receptor (beta chain) was sequenced during a study of cytomegalovirus exposure and HLA in healthy donors. In the study overall: Genotyping showed around 81% of roughly 400 donors falling in the Caucasian-associated ancestry cluster.

V lost 3 bases and J lost 2; bases outside the gene matches: 10. This CDR3 is 16 amino acids long. The germline V gene has CDR1 LNHDA and CDR2 SQIVND (reference sequence). Amplification used 60 Vbeta primers and 13 Jbeta primers. Generated by immunoSEQ multiplex PCR, the TCRdb table keeps only in-frame clones and is missing some. The sample includes 110,000 to 150,000 clones, 70% to 75% of them seen just once. This clone was found once. Antigen specificity is unknown. Study-level findings and limits: Fewer N-insertions (relative to the roughly 630-donor mean) were reportedly seen in an Asian-associated ancestry cluster in a later analysis.

J is TRBJ2-7 and V is TRBV19, with 7 bases fitting TRBD1. This receptor was taken from a woman in her 30s in good health and CMV-seronegative. The sample was PBMCs. CDR3 sequence reads: CASSISQGRTTYEQYF. CDR3 nucleotide sequence: TGTGCCAGTAGTATCTCACAGGGGCGAACCACCTACGAGCAGTACTTC. Full variable domain (missing parts from reference TRBV19 and TRBJ2-7): DGGITQSPKYLFRKEGQNVTLSCEQNLNHDAMYWYRQDPGQGLRLIYYSQIVNDFQKGDIAEGYSVSREKKESFPLTVTSAQKNPTAFYLCASSISQGRTTYEQYFGPGTRLTVT.